This paragraph reports one T cell receptor (beta chain). Its cognate antigen is unknown. Here immunoSEQ multiplex PCR was the method, and the copy in TCRdb shows in-frame clones only, minus some. The sample has about 2.3 million clones; roughly 93% are singletons. V lost 2 bases, J lost 1 base, and 11 bases lay in between. The CDR3 totals 15 residues. Germline V gene data show CDR1 as SGHAT and CDR2 as FQDESV (reference sequence). The data were obtained in a study of shared clonotypes between healthy human individuals. General study results and limits: Donors were few, which limited the genetic and exposure-history diversity represented.

This rearrangement joins TRBV11-1 to TRBJ2-5; no clear D gene. The material sequenced was naive CD4+ T cells from PBMCs. Subset noted: CD45RA+ positively selected. The receptor was isolated from a young man in good health. Some clones in this sample may be carry-over from other donors' samples. CDR3 in DNA: TGTGCCAGCAGCTTAAGTATCCCGAGCCAAGAGACCCAGTACTTC. It is translated as CASSLSIPSQETQYF.